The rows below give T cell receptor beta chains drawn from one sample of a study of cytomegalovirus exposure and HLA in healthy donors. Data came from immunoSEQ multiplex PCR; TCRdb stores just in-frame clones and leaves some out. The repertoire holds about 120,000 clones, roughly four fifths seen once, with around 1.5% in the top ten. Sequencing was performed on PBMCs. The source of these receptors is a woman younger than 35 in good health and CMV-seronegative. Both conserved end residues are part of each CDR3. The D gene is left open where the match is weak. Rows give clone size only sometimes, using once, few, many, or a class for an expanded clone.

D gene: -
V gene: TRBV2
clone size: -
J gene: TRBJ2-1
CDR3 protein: CASRWSGINEQFF
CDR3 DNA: TGTGCCAGCAGGTGGAGCGGAATTAATGAGCAGTTCTTC

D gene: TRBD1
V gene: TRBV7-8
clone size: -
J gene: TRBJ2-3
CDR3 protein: CASSGRDRVFDTQYF
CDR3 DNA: TGTGCCAGCAGCGGCCGGGACAGGGTTTTTGATACGCAGTATTTT

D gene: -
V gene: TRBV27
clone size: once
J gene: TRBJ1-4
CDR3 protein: CASSPSGGDNEKLFF
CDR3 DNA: TGTGCCAGCAGTCCCTCTGGGGGGGATAATGAAAAACTGTTTTTT

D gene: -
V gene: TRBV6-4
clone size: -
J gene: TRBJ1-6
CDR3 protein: CATWSDGPHSPLHF
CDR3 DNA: TGTGCCACCTGGTCGGATGGGCCTCATTCACCCCTCCACTTT

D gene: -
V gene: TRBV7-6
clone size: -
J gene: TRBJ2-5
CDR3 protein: CASSYDRSTTQYF
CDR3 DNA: TGTGCCAGCAGTTACGACAGGTCGACGACCCAGTACTTC

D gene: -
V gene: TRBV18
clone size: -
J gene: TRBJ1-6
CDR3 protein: CASSPVLGGNSPLHF
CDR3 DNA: TGTGCCAGCTCACCCGTTTTGGGGGGTAATTCACCCCTCCACTTT

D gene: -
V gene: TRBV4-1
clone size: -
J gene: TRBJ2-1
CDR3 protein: CASSQPGLPLNEQFF
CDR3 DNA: TGCGCCAGCAGCCAGCCGGGACTCCCCCTCAATGAGCAGTTCTTC

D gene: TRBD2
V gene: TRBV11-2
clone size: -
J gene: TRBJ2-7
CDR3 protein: CASSLDPGGSGEYF
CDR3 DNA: TGTGCCAGCAGCTTAGACCCGGGGGGGTCCGGGGAGTACTTC

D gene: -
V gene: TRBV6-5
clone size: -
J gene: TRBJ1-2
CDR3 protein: CASSYSTGATNYGYTF
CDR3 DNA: TGTGCCAGCAGTTACTCCACGGGAGCGACTAACTATGGCTACACCTTC

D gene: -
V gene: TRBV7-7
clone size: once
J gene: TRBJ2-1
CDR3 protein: CASSLGRGASNEQFF
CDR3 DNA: TGTGCCAGCAGCTTAGGCCGGGGGGCTAGCAATGAGCAGTTCTTC

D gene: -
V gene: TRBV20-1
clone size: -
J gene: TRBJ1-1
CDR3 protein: CSARDRTEAFF
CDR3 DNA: TGCAGTGCTAGAGATCGGACAGAAGCTTTCTTT

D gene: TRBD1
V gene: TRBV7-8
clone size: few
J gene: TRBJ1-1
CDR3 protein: CASSLLDRGLNTEAFF
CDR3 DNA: TGTGCCAGCAGCTTACTGGACAGGGGATTGAACACTGAAGCTTTCTTT

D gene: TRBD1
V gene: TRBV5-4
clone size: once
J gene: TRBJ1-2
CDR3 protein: CASSFFPGQSSTGYTF
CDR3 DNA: TGTGCCAGCAGCTTCTTTCCGGGACAGTCAAGTACGGGCTACACCTTC

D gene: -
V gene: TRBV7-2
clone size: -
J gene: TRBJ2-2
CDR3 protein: CASSFGALGVTGELFF
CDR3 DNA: TGTGCCAGCAGCTTTGGGGCTTTGGGCGTCACCGGGGAGCTGTTTTTT

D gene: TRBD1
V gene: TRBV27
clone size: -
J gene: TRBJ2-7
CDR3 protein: CASSTSGTGTYEQYF
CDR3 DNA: TGTGCCAGCAGTACCTCCGGGACAGGGACCTACGAGCAGTACTTC

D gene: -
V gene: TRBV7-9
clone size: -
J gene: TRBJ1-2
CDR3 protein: CASSLTTSNYGYTF
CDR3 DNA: TGTGCCAGCAGCCTCACCACATCTAACTATGGCTACACCTTC

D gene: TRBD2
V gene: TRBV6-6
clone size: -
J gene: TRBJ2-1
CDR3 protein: CASTPTSGYNEQFF
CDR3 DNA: TGTGCCAGCACCCCGACTAGCGGGTACAATGAGCAGTTCTTC

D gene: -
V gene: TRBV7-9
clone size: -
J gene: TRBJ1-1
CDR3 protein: CASDAQGWGAFF
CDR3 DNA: TGTGCCAGCGACGCACAGGGATGGGGAGCTTTCTTT

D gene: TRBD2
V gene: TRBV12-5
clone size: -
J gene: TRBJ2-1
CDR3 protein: CASGLGLAGVYNEQFF
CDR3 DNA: TGTGCTAGTGGTTTGGGACTAGCGGGAGTTTACAATGAGCAGTTCTTC

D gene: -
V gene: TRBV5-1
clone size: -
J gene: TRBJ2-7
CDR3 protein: CASSLEGRGIPYEQYF
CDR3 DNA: TGCGCCAGCAGCTTGGAGGGTCGGGGAATCCCCTACGAGCAGTACTTC

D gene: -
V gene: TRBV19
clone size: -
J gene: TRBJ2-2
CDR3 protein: CASSIGRVTELFF
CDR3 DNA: TGTGCCAGTAGTATAGGGAGGGTAACGGAGCTGTTTTTT

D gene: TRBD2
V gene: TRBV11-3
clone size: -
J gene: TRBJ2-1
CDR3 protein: CASSLAAGGRSEQFF
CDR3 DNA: TGTGCCAGCAGCTTAGCGGCGGGAGGGCGTAGTGAGCAGTTCTTC

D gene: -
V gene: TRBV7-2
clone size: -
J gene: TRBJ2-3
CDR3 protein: CASNPGRGRTDTQYF
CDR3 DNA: TGTGCCAGCAACCCGGGGCGGGGCCGCACAGATACGCAGTATTTT

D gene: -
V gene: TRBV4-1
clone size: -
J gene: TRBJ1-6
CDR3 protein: CASSQRRAGTNSPLHF
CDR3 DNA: TGCGCCAGCAGCCAGCGGCGGGCGGGTACGAATTCACCCCTCCACTTT

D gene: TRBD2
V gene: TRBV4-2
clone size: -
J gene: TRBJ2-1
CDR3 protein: CASSQENSGLAAYNEQFF
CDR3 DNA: TGTGCCAGCAGCCAAGAAAATTCGGGACTAGCGGCCTACAATGAGCAGTTCTTC

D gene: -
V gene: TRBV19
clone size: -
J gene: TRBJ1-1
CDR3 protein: CASNPDRNTEAFF
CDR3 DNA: TGTGCCAGTAATCCGGACAGAAACACTGAAGCTTTCTTT

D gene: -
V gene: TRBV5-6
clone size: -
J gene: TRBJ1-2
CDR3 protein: CASRGWGDDYGYTF
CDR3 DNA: TGTGCCAGCAGAGGGTGGGGGGACGACTATGGCTACACCTTC

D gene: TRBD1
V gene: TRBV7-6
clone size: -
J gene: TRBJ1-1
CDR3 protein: CASSIRDRGVEAFF
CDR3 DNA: TGTGCCAGCAGTATCCGGGACAGGGGAGTTGAAGCTTTCTTT

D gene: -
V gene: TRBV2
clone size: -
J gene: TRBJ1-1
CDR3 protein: CAAGGERGNTEAFF
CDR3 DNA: TGTGCCGCAGGCGGGGAACGCGGGAACACTGAAGCTTTCTTT

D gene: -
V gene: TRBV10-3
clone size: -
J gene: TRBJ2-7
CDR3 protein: CAISAPHGSYEQYF
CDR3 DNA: TGTGCCATCAGTGCCCCGCACGGGTCTTACGAGCAGTACTTC

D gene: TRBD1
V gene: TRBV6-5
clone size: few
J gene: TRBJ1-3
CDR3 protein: CASSSGQGRNTIYF
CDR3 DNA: TGTGCCAGCAGTTCGGGACAGGGTAGAAACACCATATATTTT

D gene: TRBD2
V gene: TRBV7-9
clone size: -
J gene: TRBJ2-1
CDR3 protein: CASSLVGSGGASYNEQFF
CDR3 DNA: TGTGCCAGCAGCTTAGTGGGTAGCGGGGGGGCCTCCTACAATGAGCAGTTCTTC

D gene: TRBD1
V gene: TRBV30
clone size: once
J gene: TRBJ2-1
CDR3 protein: CAWSERGLYNEQFF
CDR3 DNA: TGTGCCTGGAGTGAAAGGGGGCTATACAATGAGCAGTTCTTC